Listed here are 27 T cell receptor beta chains from one sample, sequenced in a study of blood T cell repertoires in COVID-19. The method was immunoSEQ multiplex PCR; TCRdb's version includes in-frame clones alone and lacks a portion of them. The profile covers roughly 190,000 clones, with around 85% appearing a single time and more than 2.5% taken by the ten largest. Sequencing input: PBMCs or T cells enriched from blood (not recorded which). These receptors all stem from a woman in her thirties who had recovered from COVID-19.

In regard to this clone: At one end the junction does not follow the germline gene, possibly because of a read error. Written as DNA, the CDR3 is TGCGCCAGCACCCGGGACTCTTTCATCTACGCGCAGTACTTC. Its translation: CASTRDSFIYAQYF. The chain carries TRBV5-1 and TRBJ2-7; D may be TRBD2 (6 bases). The CDR3 has 14 residues. Germline assignment: CDR1 SGHRS and CDR2 YFSETQ.

The chain uses TRBV24-1 and TRBJ2-2; TRBD1 agrees at 7 bases. CDR3 length equals 13 residues. The V segment lost 9 bases and the J segment 3 bases; nucleotides outside the gene matches: 3. CDR1 and CDR2 (germline): KGHDR, SFDVKD. The DNA for the CDR3 is TGTGCCACCGGACAGGCCGACACCGGGGAGCTGTTTTTT. This translates into CATGQADTGELFF.

The V and J genes are TRBV27 and TRBJ1-5; D is ambiguous. The CDR3 spans 11 residues. Trimming removed 5 bases at V and 5 bases at J, with 4 bases between. The V gene's germline CDR1 is MNHEY and CDR2 SMNVEV (reference sequence). The CDR3 sequence is CASSLHQPQHF. In nucleotides, the CDR3 is TGTGCCAGCAGTCTCCATCAGCCCCAGCATTTT.

The rearrangement uses TRBV29-1 and TRBJ1-3, with D perhaps matching TRBD1 (6 bases). V was clipped by 4 bases and J by 0 bases, with 10 bases between them. Per the germline V gene, CDR1 is SQVTM and CDR2 is ANQGSEA. CDR3 length equals 14 residues. CDR3 sequence (DNA): TGCAGCGTTGTTACAGGGCTCTCTGGAAACACCATATATTTT. It yields the protein CSVVTGLSGNTIYF.

This clone was found many times. The chain uses TRBV5-4 and TRBJ1-1, with D possibly matching TRBD1 (6 bases). The V gene's germline CDR1 is SGHNT and CDR2 YYREEE (reference sequence). V shed 5 bases and J shed 3 bases, with 17 bases lying between them. There are 15 residues in the CDR3. This chain's CDR3 is CASRPQQGTDTEAFF. Here the CDR3 DNA reads TGTGCCAGCAGACCCCAACAGGGAACGGACACTGAAGCTTTCTTT.

This chain uses TRBV7-6 with TRBJ1-2, with a tentative D call TRBD1 (6 bases). Germline V CDR1 and CDR2: SGHVS, FNYEAQ. The germline V and J ends were trimmed by 1 base and 8 bases, with 17 bases remaining between them. This CDR3 region has 15 residues. This CDR3 reads CASSLVGQGTRGYTF. As DNA, the CDR3 is TGTGCCAGCAGCTTAGTCGGGCAGGGGACAAGGGGCTACACCTTC.

The chain joins TRBV9 to TRBJ1-2; D perhaps matches TRBD1 (5 bases). The V end was cut by 0 bases, the J end by 8 bases, with 14 bases between. The CDR3 is made up of 14 amino acids. CDR1 SGDLS and CDR2 YYNGEE come from the germline V gene. The CDR3 reads CASSVGTAGPGYTF. The CDR3 DNA is TGTGCCAGCAGCGTAGGAACTGCGGGACCCGGCTACACCTTC.

The chain recombines TRBV18 with TRBJ1-4, with TRBD1 as a possible D gene (6 bases). The CDR3 sequence is 17 residues long. Germline V gene lookup returns CDR1 KGHSH and CDR2 LQKENI. V dropped 0 bases and J dropped 8 bases, with 19 bases sitting between them. CDR3: CASSPPDYSGTREKLFF. The CDR3 nucleotides read TGTGCCAGCTCACCACCGGACTACAGCGGGACACGGGAAAAACTGTTTTTT.

V gene TRBV2 combines with J gene TRBJ1-2; possible D gene TRBD1, 5 bases. Deletions cut 2 bases from V and 8 bases from J, with 12 bases between. This CDR3 is built from 13 residues. Germline CDR1 and CDR2: SNHLY and FYNNEI. Here the CDR3 reads CASSEWGGSGYTF. The CDR3 bases are TGTGCCAGCAGTGAATGGGGGGGGAGCGGCTACACCTTC. Filled out from reference TRBV2 and TRBJ1-2, the complete variable domain reads EPEVTQTPSHQVTQMGQEVILRCVPISNHLYFYWYRQILGQKVEFLVSFYNNEISEKSEIFDDQFSVERPDGSNFTLKIRSTKLEDSAMYFCASSEWGGSGYTFGSGTRLTVV.

This clone occurred a few times. The chain uses TRBV6-6 and TRBJ1-3; a possible D gene is TRBD1 (6 bases). In germline, CDR1 is MNHNY, CDR2 SVGAGI (reference sequence). V lost 6 bases and J lost 4, with 22 bases in between. This CDR3 region has 17 residues. This CDR3 is CASSRHGTFGSGNTIYF. The CDR3 bases are TGTGCCAGCAGCCGACATGGGACATTCGGATCGGGAAACACCATATATTTT.

This chain's CDR3 is CASSPILAGDPSGELFF. In DNA, the CDR3 is TGTGCCAGCAGCCCAATACTAGCGGGGGATCCCTCCGGGGAGCTGTTTTTT. The chain is built from TRBV5-6 and TRBJ2-2, with 11 nucleotides matching TRBD2. V lost 4 bases to trimming and J lost 6 bases; unmatched junction nucleotides: 11. This CDR3 region has 17 residues. Germline V CDR1 and CDR2: SGHDT, YYEEEE.

The genes are TRBV27 and TRBJ1-2, with TRBD1 matching over 9 bases. CDR3 length: 13 residues. The germline CDR1 and CDR2 sequences are MNHEY and SMNVEV (reference sequence). Losses at the gene ends were 3 bases for V and 7 bases for J; bases not matched to a gene: 3. Written as DNA, the CDR3 is TGTGCCAGCAGTTTCTGGACAGGGGTTGGCTACACCTTC. This translates into CASSFWTGVGYTF.

The V gene is TRBV29-1, the J gene TRBJ1-5, with a tentative D call TRBD1 (6 bases). Trimming left V 4 bases short and J 0 bases short, with 10 bases between. The CDR3 consists of 14 residues. Germline lookup yields CDR1 SQVTM and CDR2 ANQGSEA. Written as DNA, the CDR3 is TGCAGCGTTGCAGGGGAGAATAGCAATCAGCCCCAGCATTTT. Protein: CSVAGENSNQPQHF. Based on the CDR3 plus reference TRBV29-1 and TRBJ1-5, the full variable domain is SAVISQKPSRDICQRGTSLTIQCQVDSQVTMMFWYRQQPGQSLTLIATANQGSEATYESGFVIDKFPISRPNLTFSTLTVSNMSPEDSSIYLCSVAGENSNQPQHFGDGTRLSIL.

The chain links TRBV5-1 to TRBJ2-1, with 8 bases aligning to TRBD1. This CDR3 contains 14 residues. Losses at the gene ends were 3 bases for V and 6 bases for J; bases not matched to a gene: 5. The germline V gene has CDR1 SGHRS and CDR2 YFSETQ. CDR3 loop: CASSSQGVSNEQFF. CDR3 DNA sequence: TGCGCCAGCAGCTCACAGGGGGTAAGCAATGAGCAGTTCTTC.

This chain uses TRBV6-6 with TRBJ2-3; 7 bases fit TRBD2. Germline CDR1 reads MNHNY; CDR2 reads SVGAGI (reference sequence). The V segment lost 1 base and the J segment 7 bases; nucleotides outside the gene matches: 5. This CDR3 has 14 residues. The CDR3, as DNA: TGTGCCAGCAGTTACTTAGGGACTACGAATACGCAGTATTTT. This gives the protein CASSYLGTTNTQYF.

This clone was seen more than once but under ten times. This chain joins TRBV19 and TRBJ2-3, with 8 positions matching TRBD2. V gave up 8 bases and J gave up 2 bases; unmatched junction bases: 12. CDR3 size: 16 residues. Germline values: CDR1 LNHDA, CDR2 SQIVND (reference sequence). Here the CDR3 reads CASEEGGLAFTDTQYF. Here the CDR3 DNA reads TGTGCCAGTGAAGAAGGAGGACTAGCCTTCACAGATACGCAGTATTTT.

This rearrangement joins TRBV18 to TRBJ1-5; 8 bases map to TRBD1. The CDR3 contains 18 residues. Germline loops: CDR1 KGHSH, CDR2 LQKENI. V shed 4 bases and J 1 base; nucleotides not matched to a gene: 12. The CDR3 sequence: CASSLDRVRLGSNQPQHF. For the CDR3, the DNA is TGTGCCAGCTCACTGGACAGGGTAAGGCTTGGAAGCAATCAGCCCCAGCATTTT.

This clone was counted once. The V and J genes are TRBV15 and TRBJ1-1; D unresolved. Germline V gives CDR1 LNHNV, CDR2 YYDKDF (reference sequence). This CDR3 is 14 amino acids long. The V end lost 0 bases, the J end lost 1 base, and 6 bases lay between the germline ends. The CDR3 coding sequence is TGTGCCACCAGCAGAGATACGGGGAACACTGAAGCTTTCTTT. It translates to CATSRDTGNTEAFF.

V usage is TRBV3-1 (or the pseudogene TRBV3-2) and J usage is TRBJ2-5; 7 bases are shared with TRBD2. V lost 1 base, J lost 1 base, and 6 bases stayed unmatched. The length of the CDR3 is 16 residues. The germline gives CDR1 LGHDT, CDR2 YNNKEL (reference sequence). The CDR3 protein is CASSQVAAGTQETQYF. The DNA for the CDR3 is TGTGCCAGCAGCCAAGTCGCAGCGGGAACCCAAGAGACCCAGTACTTC.

This clone was recorded many times. This sample includes further DNA sequences coding for the same CDR3. J is TRBJ2-7 and V is TRBV12-3 or TRBV12-4; D is ambiguous. V lost 4 bases to trimming and J lost 6 bases, with 7 bases between them. This CDR3 has 11 residues. The CDR3 DNA follows: TGTGCCAGCAGTTATTTGAGCGAGCAGTACTTC. Residues: CASSYLSEQYF.

A remark on this clone: The junction does not match germline at one end; this may be a read error. The chain couples TRBV4-1 to TRBJ1-2; D perhaps matches TRBD1 (5 bases). Germline V gene lookup returns CDR1 MGHRA and CDR2 YSYEKL. This CDR3 has 16 amino acids. CDR3 DNA sequence: TGCGCCAGCAGTCAAGGACTCCTTAGGGGTAAGGATGGCTACACCTTC. This gives the protein CASSQGLLRGKDGYTF.

This chain connects TRBV7-3 to TRBJ2-3, with TRBD2 matching 15 bases. V lost 3 bases, J lost 0 bases, and 1 base stayed unmatched. This CDR3 is built from 17 residues. CDR1 and CDR2 (germline): SGHTA, FQGTGA. Written as DNA, the CDR3 is TGTGCCAGCAGCTTTGGGACTAGCGGGGGGAGCACAGATACGCAGTATTTT. Translating it yields CASSFGTSGGSTDTQYF. Full variable domain (remainder filled in from reference TRBV7-3 and TRBJ2-3): GAGVSQTPSNKVTEKGKYVELRCDPISGHTALYWYRQSLGQGPEFLIYFQGTGAADDSGLPNDRFFAVRPEGSVSTLKIQRTERGDSAVYLCASSFGTSGGSTDTQYFGPGTRLTVL.

The CDR3 nucleotides read TGTGCCATCAGAGCCGACATCTCCCCTAACTATGGCTACACCTTC. It specifies CAIRADISPNYGYTF. The rearrangement uses TRBV10-3 and TRBJ1-2; no clear D. CDR3 size: 15 residues. Trimming removed 6 bases from V and 0 bases from J, with 14 bases in between. Germline lookup yields CDR1 ENHRY and CDR2 SYGVKD.

This clone has only one observation. This chain joins TRBV6-5 and TRBJ2-4, with 7 nucleotides matching TRBD1. Germline-derived CDR1 and CDR2 are MNHEY and SVGAGI. This CDR3 has 14 residues. Trimming took 5 bases from V and 7 from J; bases not matched to a gene: 8. The CDR3 DNA is TGTGCCAGCAGTACAGACAGGGTAGGGAACATTCAGTACTTC. This encodes CASSTDRVGNIQYF.

The chain couples TRBV11-2 to TRBJ1-4, with 7 bases fitting TRBD1. V lost 6 bases and J lost 4; bases outside the gene matches: 8. Germline CDR1 and CDR2: SGHAT and FQNNGV. There are 15 residues in the CDR3. The CDR3, as DNA: TGTGCCAGCAGTCCGATACAGGGGAATAATGAAAAACTGTTTTTT. It translates to CASSPIQGNNEKLFF. Variable domain in full (rest from reference TRBV11-2 and TRBJ1-4): EAGVAQSPRYKIIEKRQSVAFWCNPISGHATLYWYQQILGQGPKLLIQFQNNGVVDDSQLPKDRFSAERLKGVDSTLKIQPAKLEDSAVYLCASSPIQGNNEKLFFGSGTQLSVL.

The gene calls are TRBV27 and TRBJ1-5, with 9 bases aligning to TRBD1. The CDR3 contains 14 residues. Germline assignment: CDR1 MNHEY and CDR2 SMNVEV (reference sequence). The V segment lost 2 bases and the J segment 4 bases; nucleotides outside the gene matches: 0. CDR3 loop: CASSLGTGNQPQHF. CDR3 in DNA: TGTGCCAGCAGTTTAGGGACAGGGAATCAGCCCCAGCATTTT.

CDR3 DNA sequence: TGCGCCAGCAGCCAATATATGGTGGTGGGACAGGGGGAGGACGAGCAGTACTTC. Amino acid sequence: CASSQYMVVGQGEDEQYF. The chain carries TRBV4-1 and TRBJ2-7; 11 bases are shared with TRBD1. CDR1 MGHRA and CDR2 YSYEKL come from the germline V gene. The length of the CDR3 is 18 residues. J was trimmed by 5 bases and V by 2 bases; bases with no gene match: 14.